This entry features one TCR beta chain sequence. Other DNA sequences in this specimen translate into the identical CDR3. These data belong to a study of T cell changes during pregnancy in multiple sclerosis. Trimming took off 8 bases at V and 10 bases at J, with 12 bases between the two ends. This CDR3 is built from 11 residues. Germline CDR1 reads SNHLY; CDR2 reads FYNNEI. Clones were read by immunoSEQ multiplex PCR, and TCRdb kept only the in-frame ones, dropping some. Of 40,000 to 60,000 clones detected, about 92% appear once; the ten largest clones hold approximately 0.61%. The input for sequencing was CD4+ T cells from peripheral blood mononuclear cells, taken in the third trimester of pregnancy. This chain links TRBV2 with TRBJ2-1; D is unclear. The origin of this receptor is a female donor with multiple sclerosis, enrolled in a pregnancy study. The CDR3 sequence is CASLFSYEQFF. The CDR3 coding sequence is TGTGCCAGCTTATTTAGCTACGAGCAGTTCTTC.